What follows is one T cell receptor beta chain and its context. Under the authors' procedure: Reference gene primer amplification yielded estimated nucleated cell counts. Using immunoSEQ multiplex PCR, the repertoire was profiled, and TCRdb retains in-frame clones only, with some absent. That table gives V, J and clone size, and the DNA gave D and trimming. Among roughly 68,000 clones listed, roughly 85% were seen once. This sample was taken from a study of blood T cell repertoires in COVID-19. In the study overall: The United States, Italy and Spain provided the acute and convalescent COVID-19 samples. The analysed material was cDNA or gDNA that came from T cells, B-cell-depleted T cells, or PBMCs.

From germline, CDR1 is MNHNS and CDR2 SASEGT. J gave up 2 bases and V 4 bases, and 6 bases lay outside the gene matches. The CDR3 is 16 amino acids. This clonotype was sampled from a man aged 45 to 65 with acute or convalescent COVID-19. This rearrangement joins TRBV6-1 to TRBJ2-3; 10 bases line up with TRBD2. The sample comprised peripheral blood. The CDR3 sequence is CASSALAGESTDTQYF. As DNA, the CDR3 is TGTGCCAGCAGTGCCCTAGCGGGGGAGTCCACAGATACGCAGTATTTT.